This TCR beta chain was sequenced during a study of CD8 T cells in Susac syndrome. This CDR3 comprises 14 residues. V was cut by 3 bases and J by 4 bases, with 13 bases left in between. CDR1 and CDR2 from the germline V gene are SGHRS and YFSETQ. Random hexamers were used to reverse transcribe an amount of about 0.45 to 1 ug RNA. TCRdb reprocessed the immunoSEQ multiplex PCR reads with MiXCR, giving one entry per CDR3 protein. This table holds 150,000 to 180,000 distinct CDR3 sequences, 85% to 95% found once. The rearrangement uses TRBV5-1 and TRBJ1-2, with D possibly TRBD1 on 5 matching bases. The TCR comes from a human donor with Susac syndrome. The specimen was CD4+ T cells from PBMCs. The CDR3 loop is CASSSGTGGYGYTF. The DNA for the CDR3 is TGCGCCAGCAGCTCCGGGACGGGAGGCTATGGCTACACCTTC.